This entry concerns a single T cell receptor (beta chain). Its antigen is currently not known. Base quality data are lacking; no much larger clone is found one base away. Libraries were prepared through the immunoSEQ multiplex PCR assay. For the multiplex PCR, a mixture combining 60 forward primers for TCR Vbeta segments and 13 reverse primers for TCR Jbeta segments was used. Amplification of the CDR3 region of rearranged TCR beta genes was performed with a multiplex PCR assay on genomic DNA. Amplified TCR beta libraries were sequenced as 87-base-pair reads on the Illumina HiSeq System. Under the source paper's analysis protocol: In a later analysis, approximately 74 million unique TCR beta chains were counted across the 650 to 750 repertoires, and around 11 million of these chains were shared by at least two donors. Raw reads were error-corrected and collapsed into unique sequences with a nearest-neighbor algorithm that merged closely related sequences to remove PCR and sequencing errors. Alignment of CDR3 sequences to IMGT reference sequences was used to assign V, D and J gene segments. For a sequence to be retained, a match of at least six nucleotides was required to both a V gene segment and a J gene segment. Rearrangements were called productive when the CDR3 lacked stop codons and stayed in frame with V and J; all others were non-productive. Following IMGT convention, CDR3 was defined as the stretch from the second conserved V-encoded cysteine up to the conserved J-encoded phenylalanine. The earlier analysis of 587 of the donors excluded any sequence lacking an unambiguous match to a single V gene segment. In an earlier analysis of several hundred of the donors, V segments were called functional above 56.7% productive rearrangements and were called segregating when the between-donor standard deviation exceeded 5%. A statistical classification framework was built for diagnosing cytomegalovirus status from the catalog of TCR beta chain sequences. In a later analysis, V and J genes were assigned by comparing TCR nucleotide sequences against IMGT/GENE-DB human TR gene sequences. In a later analysis, CDR3 sequences and most-parsimonious VDJ recombination scenarios were assigned using the TCRdist pipeline. In a later analysis, each TCR beta chain was defined by its CDR3 amino acid sequence together with its V-gene family, and reads lacking a unique V-gene family were excluded. In a later analysis, several hundred highly shared, low-generation-probability nucleotide sequences were removed to address suspected cross-contamination and a sequencing artifact. In a later analysis, a clonal expansion index was calculated for each public chain from normalized within-repertoire ranks of inferred template counts. In a later analysis, generation probabilities were computed using a VDJ recombination model fitted to out-of-frame rearrangements, and the results were checked against IGoR. In a later analysis, TCR-TCR, TCR-HLA and TCR-CMV co-occurrence was scored with hypergeometric tests, and a repertoire-size bias correction was applied to TCR pairs. To estimate false discovery rates, a later analysis permuted the HLA or CMV assignments 20 times. A later analysis grouped co-occurring TCRs with DBSCAN, adding TCRdist sequence similarity when clustering within HLA-allele-positive subsets. Repertoires with fewer than 30,000 or more than 120,000 public chains were left out of co-occurrence clustering, as were about five repertoires with anomalous nucleotide sharing. The table was pulled from immuneACCESS by TCRdb, which kept in-frame rearrangements only. Such tables lose some clones; where checked, under half of the loss comes from unresolved V genes, and the rest has no known cause. V, J and clone size are taken as reported in that table, and D and trimming were inferred from the DNA itself. The sample table shows some 130,000 clones, and approximately 80% are seen once. The ten largest clones add up to roughly 2% of the sample.

In total, fewer than 750 healthy bone marrow donors made up the cohort. At the time of sampling, every cohort member was nominally healthy, though immune exposures that went unrecorded were likely present. The donor tested CMV seronegative, placing the donor among the 350 to 400 seronegative members of the cohort. A peripheral blood sample was provided by each donor, and peripheral blood mononuclear cells were used for TCR beta sequencing. The Qiagen DNeasy Blood Extraction Kit was used to extract genomic DNA from the blood cell samples. This sample is drawn from a study of cytomegalovirus exposure and HLA in healthy donors (dated by TCRdb to about 2017). With regard to the full study: An earlier analysis of 587 of the donors reported approximately 280 Gb of sequence data and 117 million unique TCR beta sequences obtained from roughly 180 million T cells. Every repertoire in the discovery cohort had been generated on one and the same sequencing platform. HLA typing included class I and class II loci at four-digit resolution. In addition to the first cohort of around 670 subjects, a separate validation cohort of about 120 different subjects was used. Using immunosequencing, the study profiled T cell repertoires from approximately 700 subjects and related those repertoires to cytomegalovirus serostatus. An early release covering roughly 600 HLA-typed donors comprised roughly 300 gigabases of sequencing data and some 79 million unique TCR sequences. A later analysis re-analyzed previously published TCR beta repertoires from 666 donors and added high-resolution HLA genotyping to study TCR occurrence patterns. Among under 450 genotyped donors of the cohort, an average of around 240,000 unique TCR beta nucleotide sequences were sequenced per donor, 15% to 20% of them non-productive. A later genetic analysis took genome-wide SNP genotypes for about 55% of the 666 donors and used that subset as a discovery cohort. The number of donors typed differed by locus, with 629-630 for A, B, C, DRB1 and DQB1, around 520 for DQA1, 600 to 610 for DPA1, and some 440 for DPB1. The study was designed to test whether signatures of past pathogen exposure could be identified by cataloging public T cell receptors. Rather than drawing on any new phenotypic data, the later analysis identified candidate immune exposures from TCR beta sequences and the way those sequences occurred across donors. Of the 398 genotyped donors, approximately 83% fell in the genetic ancestry cluster associated with self-reported Caucasian donors. Four to six DR-DQ haplotypes were handled as single units for association and clustering, since linkage in the cohort was strong. An earlier analysis of 587 of the donors used high-throughput TCR beta sequencing to judge whether each TCR beta V gene segment behaved as functional or pseudogenic. Donor age, sex, ethnicity and CMV serostatus were collected together with the repertoire data. To predict cytomegalovirus infection status, the study combined high-throughput TCR immunosequencing, statistical association of individual TCRs with disease status, and machine learning.

The study at large found these results: A later genetic analysis associated a missense DCLRE1C variant with V-gene and J-gene trimming of TCR beta chains, and an independent cohort replicated the association. In a later analysis, several top co-occurrence clusters were reported to appear linked to parvovirus B19, influenza, CMV and Epstein-Barr virus. At a false discovery rate of 0.05, a later analysis linked some 18,000 TCR beta sequences to specific HLA alleles. It was suggested by the authors that the approach could potentially be generalized to other disease states and immunological phenotypes. The sequencing pipeline was judged likely to have produced a cluster of highly shared sequence variants as a technical artifact. A further reported finding was that TCR beta sequences accurately predicted the HLA-A and HLA-B alleles for most subjects in the first cohort. A total of 164 TCR beta chains were listed by the study as associated with cytomegalovirus. According to a later analysis, TCR association rates differed among HLA loci, with DRB1 alleles showing the most associated TCRs and HLA-C alleles showing the fewest. Linkage disequilibrium might explain the correlated functional status among segregating V segments, but an unknown experimental factor could not be ruled out. CMV serostatus was the only immune exposure information available for the cohort. Roughly 17 rarely observed V segments, including chromosome 9 orphons, were excluded from the earlier analysis of a few hundred of the donors because counts were too low. Across donors, most TCR sequences were observed very rarely, whereas some public TCRs were present in many individuals. In vitro tests confirmed that a few of the cytomegalovirus-associated TCR beta chains recognize cytomegalovirus antigens. When HLA alleles, especially DR and DQ, strongly co-occurred, TCR associations were difficult to assign to individual alleles. In a later analysis, HLA-associated TCR beta chains showed more clonal expansion and lower generation probabilities than non-associated chains that were equally common. Because the 87-base-pair reads could not distinguish some IMGT-functional V segments, including TRBV6-2 and TRBV6-3, those segments were excluded. In both the original and validation cohorts, the classifier was reported to diagnose cytomegalovirus status with high specificity and sensitivity. Sequencing depth was assumed to be roughly uniform across donors in the presence/absence analyses, though that assumption may not hold. This cohort had only TCR beta chains sequenced, and the lack of alpha or paired-chain data limited which features could be detected. An earlier analysis of 587 of the donors showed that most TCR beta V segments appeared in productive rearrangements either about 90% or about 30% of the time, which broadly matched IMGT annotations. According to a later genetic analysis, donors in an Asian-associated ancestry cluster had fewer N-insertions in productive TCRs than the roughly 700-donor mean. HLA typing was unavailable for some donors at each locus, so association tests used only the typed subset. A later analysis found that most CMV-associated TCR beta chains appeared HLA-restricted, with HLA associations seemingly driven largely by CMV exposure.

Counted from cysteine to phenylalanine, this CDR3 has 15 amino acids. Just CDR3 DNA is preserved here, 45 bases in frame from base 1. The germline V gene encodes CDR1 SGHTA and CDR2 FQGTGA. Germline trimming: 5 bases from V, 5 bases from J; junction bases outside gene matches: 6. Source material: PBMCs. The sequence was obtained from a man younger than 35 in good health and CMV-seronegative. Recombination connected TRBV7-3 to TRBJ2-2; the junction holds 9 bases that match TRBD1. The DNA sequence is given as TGTGCCAGCAGCAAGGACAGGGGAGGAACCGGGGAGCTGTTTTTT. Its protein product is CASSKDRGGTGELFF.